This T cell receptor (beta chain) was captured by sequencing in a study of response to subunit inactivated influenza vaccine. Study-wide findings and caveats: Authors suggested that a seasonal influenza vaccination recruits few new T cells each time.

From the RT-PCR reads, TCRdb called clonotypes with MiXCR, one entry per CDR3 protein. The table lists 710,000 or so distinct CDR3 sequences, more than 15% of them singletons. Regarding this clonotype: Its antigen is as yet unknown.

The sample in question was PBMCs from blood, obtained less than 13 days after vaccination. The receptor was derived from a man aged 45-65 years who received an inactivated influenza vaccine.

The CDR3 DNA is TGTGCCACCAGTGAAGATTCCCGGGACAGTCTCGCAGATACGCAGTATTTT. Residues: CATSEDSRDSLADTQYF. The V gene is TRBV24-1, the J gene TRBJ2-3; 7 bases fit TRBD1. Germline V CDR1 and CDR2: KGHDR, SFDVKD. CDR3 length: 17 amino acids. J lost 4 bases, V lost 4 bases, and 13 bases had no gene match.